These 11 T cell receptor beta chains were all obtained from the same sample, sequenced in a study of metastatic and nonmetastatic thyroid tumors. Nobody among the patients had been given any treatment before thyroid surgery. Via MiXCR, TCRdb re-called the PCR reads. The sample consists of 20,000 or so clones, roughly a quarter of them appearing once. Sample: tumor tissue. These receptors originate from a female donor with papillary thyroid cancer or a benign thyroid nodule (not recorded which). Some clones in this sample may be carry-over from other donors' samples.

This clone was counted a few times. The chain has TRBV6-2 or TRBV6-3 and TRBJ1-5, with TRBD1 matching over 7 bases. The CDR3 sequence is 15 residues long. V lost 6 bases to trimming and J lost 0 bases; unmatched junction nucleotides: 5. In germline, CDR1 is MNHEY, CDR2 SVGEGT. The CDR3 loop is CASRGQSYSNQPQHF. The CDR3 bases are TGTGCCAGCAGGGGACAGTCGTATAGCAATCAGCCCCAGCATTTT.

The V gene is TRBV20-1, the J gene TRBJ2-5, with TRBD1 as a possible D gene (6 bases). Germline CDR1 is DFQATT and CDR2 is SNEGSKA (reference sequence). Trimming pared 2 bases from V and 11 bases from J, leaving 24 bases between. The CDR3 runs to 15 residues. The CDR3 reads CSARNSDSIGEKQYF. DNA of the CDR3: TGCAGTGCTAGAAATTCGGACAGTATCGGAGAGAAACAGTACTTC.

V and J are TRBV14 and TRBJ2-7, with TRBD1 matching 8 bases. CDR1 is SGHDN and CDR2 is FVKESK in the germline V gene. CDR3 size: 14 residues. J lost 7 bases, V lost 4 bases, and 9 bases had no gene match. The CDR3 here is CASSLRQGIWEQYF. As DNA, the CDR3 is TGTGCCAGCAGCCTCCGACAGGGGATTTGGGAGCAGTACTTC.

This clone was detected a few times. CDR3 in amino acids: CASTPIGAGGNQPQHF. CDR3 in DNA: TGTGCCAGCACTCCAATTGGGGCAGGGGGGAATCAGCCCCAGCATTTT. The V gene is TRBV6-4, the J gene TRBJ1-5, with 7 bases fitting TRBD1. Germline values: CDR1 MRHNA, CDR2 SNTAGT. V lost 7 bases to trimming and J lost 4 bases; unmatched junction nucleotides: 13. CDR3 size: 16 residues.

The table lists this clone with many counts. The chain links TRBV28 to TRBJ2-3; 12 bases align to TRBD2. The CDR3 spans 17 residues. The germline V gene encodes CDR1 MDHEN and CDR2 SYDVKM. V shed 5 bases and J 3 bases; nucleotides not matched to a gene: 9. The CDR3 DNA is TGTGCCAGCAGTGGGCTAGCGGGAGGGAGAGGAACAGATACGCAGTATTTT. This codes for CASSGLAGGRGTDTQYF.

The chain links TRBV20-1 to TRBJ2-7, with D possibly TRBD2 on 5 matching bases. The CDR3 has 16 amino acids. Germline CDR1 is DFQATT and CDR2 is SNEGSKA (reference sequence). V lost 0 bases, J lost 2 bases, and 17 bases lay in between. CDR3 amino acids: CSARDPTNGIPYEQYF. The CDR3 DNA follows: TGCAGTGCTAGAGACCCCACTAACGGGATACCCTACGAGCAGTACTTC.

Ten or more counts support this clone. A much more abundant neighbour one base away suggests this may be a read error. Other DNA sequences in the sample encode the same CDR3. The gene calls are TRBV20-1 and TRBJ2-5; 7 nucleotides line up with TRBD1. Germline V lookup: CDR1 DFQATT, CDR2 SNEGSKA (reference sequence). The CDR3 covers 16 residues. Written as DNA, the CDR3 is TGCAGTGCCAGAGATGCCAAGGGACAGCAGGAAGAGACCCAGTACTTC. Residues: CSARDAKGQQEETQYF.

This clone is categorized as medium-sized (0.01 to 0.1%). The chain joins TRBV28 to TRBJ2-1; D perhaps matches TRBD1 (6 bases). This CDR3 region has 16 residues. V was cut by 5 bases and J by 4 bases, with 18 bases left in between. The V gene's germline CDR1 is MDHEN and CDR2 SYDVKM. The CDR3 loop reads CASSPWDTTTYNEQFF. CDR3 nucleotides: TGTGCCAGCAGTCCATGGGACACTACGACATACAATGAGCAGTTCTTC.

This clone was detected many times. This CDR3 fails to terminate in the conserved phenylalanine or tryptophan, so it likely reflects a read error. The chain's CDR3 is CATSDMTSGTNTGELFS. CDR3 in DNA: TGTGCCACCAGTGATATGACTAGCGGGACGAACACCGGGGAGCTGTTTTCT. This chain joins TRBV24-1 and TRBJ2-2; the match to TRBD2 covers 11 bases. V was clipped by 3 bases and J by 0 bases; unmatched bases: 2. The germline gives CDR1 KGHDR, CDR2 SFDVKD. The CDR3 extends over 17 amino acids.

The rearrangement joins TRBV5-1 to TRBJ1-4, with D uncertain. V was trimmed by 3 bases and J by 3 bases, leaving 9 bases between them. Per germline, CDR1 SGHRS and CDR2 YFSETQ. The CDR3 has 14 amino acids. The CDR3, as DNA: TGCGCCAGCAGCTCTACACCTGCTAATGAAAAACTGTTTTTT. This encodes CASSSTPANEKLFF.

In its sample, this clone is medium-sized. Other DNA variants within this sample encode the same CDR3. The CDR3 loop is CASTPPGHTNTGELFF. DNA of the CDR3: TGTGCCAGCACTCCGCCGGGACATACGAACACCGGGGAGCTGTTTTTT. The chain has TRBV28 and TRBJ2-2; a weak D match, TRBD1 (6 bases). Per the germline V gene, CDR1 is MDHEN and CDR2 is SYDVKM. Between the trimmed V and J ends, which lost 7 bases and 0 bases, there was a span of 15 bases. This CDR3 region has 16 residues. The whole variable domain, filled in from reference TRBV28 and TRBJ2-2, reads DVKVTQSSRYLVKRTGEKVFLECVQDMDHENMFWYRQDPGLGLRLIYFSYDVKMKEKGDIPEGYSVSREKKERFSLILESASTNQTSMYLCASTPPGHTNTGELFFGEGSRLTVL.